The following is a T cell receptor beta chain sequence with its context. The entry originates in a study of blood T cell repertoires in COVID-19. As for the study in general: Collection of acute and convalescent COVID-19 samples took place in the United States, Italy and Spain. T cells, B-cell-depleted T cells, or PBMCs provided the cDNA or gDNA that served as material.

J gave up 11 bases and V 3 bases, and 11 bases lay outside the gene matches. Germline V gives CDR1 SNHLY, CDR2 FYNNEI. The CDR3 is made up of 14 amino acids. Clones were sequenced by immunoSEQ multiplex PCR, and TCRdb holds only the in-frame ones, with some missing. The repertoire holds over 200,000 clones, with approximately 90% as singletons. This sequence joins TRBV2 and TRBJ1-1; 8 nucleotides line up with TRBD1. What was sequenced was peripheral blood. The source of this sequence is a woman aged 40 to 55 with acute or convalescent COVID-19. Here the CDR3 DNA reads TGTGCCAGCAGTGAGGCAGGGGGCGTAAGGGTCGCTTTCTTT. It is translated as CASSEAGGVRVAFF.